This note documents a single T cell receptor beta chain sequence. This sample was included in a study of CD8 T cells in Susac syndrome. The overall study: There were Susac syndrome patients who were therapy-naive at blood draw, others on corticosteroids, and others on intravenous immunoglobulin alone.

The CDR3 is 16 amino acids. Trimming removed 0 bases from V and 4 bases from J; junction bases left unmatched: 10. Germline V lookup: CDR1 GTSNPN, CDR2 SVGIG (reference sequence). Reverse transcription used about 0.45 to 1 ug RNA and random hexamers. An immunoSEQ multiplex PCR amplified TCR beta CDR3 over 54 Vbeta and 13 Jbeta. TCRdb re-derived calls from the immunoSEQ multiplex PCR reads in MiXCR, one entry per CDR3 protein. Among about 190,000 distinct CDR3 sequences listed, approximately 94% were seen once. High-throughput TCR beta sequencing covered peripheral CD8+ and CD4+ T cells. FACS enriched CD8+ TEMRA cells, while bulk CD8+ and CD4+ were negatively isolated.

This clonotype originated in a human donor with Susac syndrome. The chain uses TRBV30 and TRBJ2-3, with 7 bases matching TRBD1. The sample was CD4+ T cells from PBMCs. The DNA for the CDR3 is TGTGCCTGGAGTGTACCCCCCCGACAGGGTCCAGATACGCAGTATTTT. Its translation: CAWSVPPRQGPDTQYF.